These T cell receptor beta chains were read from a single sample in a study of blood T cell repertoires in COVID-19. The table came from immunoSEQ multiplex PCR; TCRdb's copy has only in-frame clones and leaves some out. The data show 200,000 to 300,000 clones, more than 70% seen once. What was sequenced was PBMCs or T cells enriched from blood (not recorded which). Source of these receptors: a woman aged 40 to 55 with acute COVID-19. CDR3s include the opening cysteine and the closing phenylalanine or tryptophan. D genes are given only for firm matches. Size values are once, few and many counts, or a class for expanded clones, and some rows have none.

CDR3: CATSDIPRGGRTGELFF; DNA: TGTGCCACCAGTGACATACCCCGAGGCGGGCGCACCGGGGAGCTGTTTTTT; D: -; J: TRBJ2-2; V: TRBV24-1; size: -
CDR3: CASSRGQGLYNEQFF; DNA: TGTGCCAGCAGCCGGGGACAGGGACTGTACAATGAGCAGTTCTTC; D: TRBD1; J: TRBJ2-1; V: TRBV7-9; size: -
CDR3: CASSLGQGVYGYTF; DNA: TGTGCCAGCAGTTTAGGACAGGGTGTCTATGGCTACACCTTC; D: TRBD1; J: TRBJ1-2; V: TRBV28; size: -
CDR3: CASSQTGPDLSQPQHF; DNA: TGTGCCAGCAGTCAAACAGGGCCCGATTTGAGTCAGCCCCAGCATTTT; D: -; J: TRBJ1-5; V: TRBV2; size: -
CDR3: CASSWTSGSTDTQYF; DNA: TGTGCCAGCAGTTGGACTAGCGGGAGCACAGATACGCAGTATTTT; D: TRBD2; J: TRBJ2-3; V: TRBV6-5; size: once
CDR3: CATSDSGTSGRVTDTQYF; DNA: TGTGCCACCAGTGACTCCGGGACTAGCGGGAGAGTGACAGATACGCAGTATTTT; D: TRBD2; J: TRBJ2-3; V: TRBV24-1; size: -
CDR3: CASSNQQGVATNEKLFF; DNA: TGTGCCAGTAGTAACCAACAGGGGGTGGCAACTAATGAAAAACTGTTTTTT; D: TRBD1; J: TRBJ1-4; V: TRBV19; size: -
CDR3: CASSWVVTGASGELFF; DNA: TGCGCCAGCAGCTGGGTGGTGACGGGAGCTTCGGGGGAGCTGTTTTTT; D: -; J: TRBJ2-2; V: TRBV5-1; size: -
CDR3: CAWSREKLFF; DNA: TGTGCCTGGAGCCGGGAAAAACTGTTTTTT; D: -; J: TRBJ1-4; V: TRBV30; size: -
CDR3: CASSVDSQDTQYF; DNA: TGTGCCAGCAGCGTGGACAGCCAAGATACGCAGTATTTT; D: -; J: TRBJ2-3; V: TRBV5-4; size: -
CDR3: CASSVDPGRGGNTIYF; DNA: TGTGCCAGCAGCGTCGATCCCGGCAGGGGTGGAAACACCATATATTTT; D: -; J: TRBJ1-3; V: TRBV9; size: -
CDR3: CASSPWLGADQPQHF; DNA: TGTGCCAGCAGCCCCTGGTTAGGAGCTGATCAGCCCCAGCATTTT; D: -; J: TRBJ1-5; V: TRBV5-5; size: -
CDR3: CASSPTHVISGNTIYF; DNA: TGTGCCAGCTCACCAACTCATGTGATCTCTGGAAACACCATATATTTT; D: -; J: TRBJ1-3; V: TRBV18; size: once
CDR3: CATQDGNQPQHF; DNA: TGTGCCACACAGGACGGGAATCAGCCCCAGCATTTT; D: -; J: TRBJ1-5; V: TRBV10-3; size: -
CDR3: CATSDGSAYTEAFF; DNA: TGTGCCACCAGCGACGGGTCTGCCTACACTGAAGCTTTCTTT; D: -; J: TRBJ1-1; V: TRBV24-1; size: -
CDR3: CASSSTLASGSRNEQFF; DNA: TGTGCCAGCAGCTCCACCTTGGCTAGCGGGAGTAGGAATGAGCAGTTCTTC; D: TRBD2; J: TRBJ2-1; V: TRBV7-2; size: -
CDR3: CATQPEGRDEQFF; DNA: TGTGCCACACAACCGGAGGGTCGAGATGAGCAGTTCTTC; D: -; J: TRBJ2-1; V: TRBV21-1; size: -
CDR3: CARLGHGNEGAGGNQPQHF; DNA: TGTGCCAGACTGGGGCATGGGAATGAAGGGGCAGGGGGCAATCAGCCCCAGCATTTT; D: -; J: TRBJ1-5; V: TRBV5-3; size: -
CDR3: CASRFPTGGYTF; DNA: TGTGCCAGCAGATTCCCGACTGGTGGCTACACCTTC; D: -; J: TRBJ1-2; V: TRBV28; size: -
CDR3: CASSEVSGGTEAFF; DNA: TGTGCCAGCAGTGAAGTGTCGGGGGGCACTGAAGCTTTCTTT; D: -; J: TRBJ1-1; V: TRBV6-1; size: -
CDR3: CASSPQGYEQYF; DNA: TGTGCCAGCAGTCCTCAGGGGTACGAGCAGTACTTC; D: -; J: TRBJ2-7; V: TRBV25-1; size: -
CDR3: CAWSVGRRLPRGAFF; DNA: TGTGCCTGGAGTGTAGGTAGGCGCCTCCCCAGAGGAGCTTTCTTT; D: -; J: TRBJ1-1; V: TRBV30; size: -
CDR3: CASSLGTQGTEQYF; DNA: TGTGCCAGCAGCCTTGGGACACAGGGGACCGAGCAGTACTTC; D: TRBD1; J: TRBJ2-7; V: TRBV28; size: few
CDR3: CASSPGTGRGTEAFF; DNA: TGTGCCAGCAGTCCCGGGACAGGGAGAGGAACTGAAGCTTTCTTT; D: TRBD1; J: TRBJ1-1; V: TRBV27; size: -
CDR3: CASSTYNSPLHF; DNA: TGTGCCAGCAGTACTTATAATTCACCCCTCCACTTT; D: -; J: TRBJ1-6; V: TRBV5-6; size: once
CDR3: CASLGGTNYGYTF; DNA: TGTGCCAGCTTAGGGGGCACTAACTATGGCTACACCTTC; D: TRBD1; J: TRBJ1-2; V: TRBV25-1; size: -
CDR3: CASSPGLAGRADMQYF; DNA: TGTGCCAGCAGCCCGGGACTAGCGGGACGGGCAGATATGCAGTATTTT; D: TRBD2; J: TRBJ2-3; V: TRBV7-3; size: -
CDR3: CASSARTSPTGELFF; DNA: TGTGCCAGCAGCGCCCGGACTAGCCCCACCGGGGAGCTGTTTTTT; D: TRBD2; J: TRBJ2-2; V: TRBV2; size: -
CDR3: CASSARVGFGYTF; DNA: TGTGCCAGCAGCGCCAGGGTTGGCTTTGGCTACACCTTC; D: -; J: TRBJ1-2; V: TRBV9; size: -
CDR3: CASSPNNGQGESTF; DNA: TGTGCCAGCAGCCCCAACAATGGACAGGGCGAGAGCACCTTC; D: TRBD1; J: TRBJ1-2; V: TRBV9; size: -
CDR3: CASSPRTGREKLFF; DNA: TGTGCCAGCAGCCCCCGGACAGGCCGGGAAAAACTGTTTTTT; D: TRBD1; J: TRBJ1-4; V: TRBV5-8; size: once
CDR3: CASSPTPGSQETQYF; DNA: TGTGCCAGCTCACCAACGCCAGGATCACAAGAGACCCAGTACTTC; D: -; J: TRBJ2-5; V: TRBV18; size: -
CDR3: CASSSSEGVWQFF; DNA: TGTGCCAGCAGTTCCTCAGAGGGGGTTTGGCAGTTCTTC; D: -; J: TRBJ2-1; V: TRBV12-3/TRBV12-4; size: -
CDR3: CASSPDGQGSTEAFF; DNA: TGTGCCAGCAGCCCCGACGGTCAGGGATCCACTGAAGCTTTCTTT; D: -; J: TRBJ1-1; V: TRBV7-6; size: -
CDR3: CASSVVGTVGTEAFF; DNA: TGTGCCAGCAGCGTAGTCGGGACAGTAGGCACTGAAGCTTTCTTT; D: TRBD1; J: TRBJ1-1; V: TRBV9; size: -
CDR3: CASSQGQFNQPQHF; DNA: TGCGCCAGCAGCCAGGGGCAGTTCAATCAGCCCCAGCATTTT; D: -; J: TRBJ1-5; V: TRBV4-3; size: -
CDR3: CASSSGRENTEAFF; DNA: TGTGCCAGCAGCTCTGGACGGGAGAACACTGAAGCTTTCTTT; D: -; J: TRBJ1-1; V: TRBV11-1; size: -
CDR3: CAWSPGTENQPQHF; DNA: TGTGCCTGGAGCCCCGGGACAGAGAATCAGCCCCAGCATTTT; D: TRBD1; J: TRBJ1-5; V: TRBV30; size: -
CDR3: CASSVAGQPNQPQHF; DNA: TGTGCCAGCAGCGTAGCTGGACAGCCCAATCAGCCCCAGCATTTT; D: -; J: TRBJ1-5; V: TRBV9; size: -